There are many counts of the clone carrying this T cell receptor beta chain. Its antigen is unidentified. This sample was taken from a study of response to subunit inactivated influenza vaccine. TCRdb reanalysed the RT-PCR reads using MiXCR and keeps one entry per CDR3 protein. Counted here are about 780,000 distinct CDR3 sequences, roughly 18% occurring once; the ten biggest clones make up 9.5% to 13%. CDR1 is LGHNA and CDR2 is YSLEER in the germline V gene. This CDR3 is 15 amino acids long. V lost 4 bases and J lost 6; bases outside the gene matches: 9. Findings and limits, study-wide: The authors proposed limited new T cell recruitment per seasonal influenza vaccination.

The sequenced sample was PBMCs from blood, obtained 4 to 6 days after vaccination. This receptor was obtained from a man aged 45 to 65 who received an inactivated influenza vaccine. The chain carries TRBV4-3 and TRBJ2-3; 8 positions agree with TRBD2. DNA for the CDR3: TGCGCCAGCAGCCTCCAAGCGGGAGAGGTTGATACGCAGTATTTT. Protein: CASSLQAGEVDTQYF.